What follows describes a single T cell receptor beta chain. The antigen is not known. The data belong to a study of T cells expressing NK-cell markers. 5'RACE template switching built TCR beta cDNA with unique molecular identifiers. TCRdb re-analyzed the 5' RACE reads; it lists each CDR3 protein once, without DNA. The specimen's table records about 150,000 distinct CDR3 sequences. Points from the study as a whole: Nothing established the HCMV specificity of expanded NKG2C+ T cell clones. A handful of donors showed these clonotypes also leading the CD3+CD56-NKG2C+ fraction.

This CDR3 is built from 16 residues. The specimen sequenced was blood T cells: a sorted CD56 or NKG2C T cell subset, CD4+ or CD8+ T cells, or bulk PBMC T cells (not recorded which). The clonotype comes from a man aged 18 to 69 in good health. This chain connects TRBV21-1 to TRBJ1-5. TRBV21-1 is described as a pseudogene. Here the CDR3 reads CASSRREASSNQPQHF.